The 2 T cell receptor beta chains below were found in one sample sequenced in a study of T cell repertoires in cytomegalovirus infection. The antigens these receptors bind are not known. One entry per CDR3 protein results from TCRdb running MiXCR on the reads. This table holds about a million distinct CDR3 sequences, less than 40% found once. The source material was cultured CD8+ T cells from PBMCs, sampled from culture after CMV antigen stimulation. Source of these receptors: a human donor in good health (CMV status not recorded). Some clones in this sample may be carry-over from other donors' samples.

The chain has TRBV29-1 and TRBJ2-1, with 9 bases fitting TRBD1. The CDR3 consists of 16 residues. Germline CDR1 SQVTM, CDR2 ANQGSEA. Losses at the gene ends were 6 bases for V and 8 bases for J; bases not matched to a gene: 17. CDR3 sequence (DNA): TGCAGCGTATTAAGGGGGACAGGGAGAAAGTACGATGAGCAGTTCTTC. Residues: CSVLRGTGRKYDEQFF.

This clonotype occurred a few times. This rearrangement joins TRBV7-9 to TRBJ2-1; D possibly matches TRBD1 or TRBD2 (5 bases each). V lost 8 bases to trimming and J lost 4 bases, with 18 bases between them. Germline assignment: CDR1 SEHNR and CDR2 FQNEAQ (reference sequence). The CDR3 has 15 residues. CDR3 bases: TGTGCCAGCTCAGAAACGGGACGGGGATACAATGAGCAGTTCTTC. Protein sequence: CASSETGRGYNEQFF.